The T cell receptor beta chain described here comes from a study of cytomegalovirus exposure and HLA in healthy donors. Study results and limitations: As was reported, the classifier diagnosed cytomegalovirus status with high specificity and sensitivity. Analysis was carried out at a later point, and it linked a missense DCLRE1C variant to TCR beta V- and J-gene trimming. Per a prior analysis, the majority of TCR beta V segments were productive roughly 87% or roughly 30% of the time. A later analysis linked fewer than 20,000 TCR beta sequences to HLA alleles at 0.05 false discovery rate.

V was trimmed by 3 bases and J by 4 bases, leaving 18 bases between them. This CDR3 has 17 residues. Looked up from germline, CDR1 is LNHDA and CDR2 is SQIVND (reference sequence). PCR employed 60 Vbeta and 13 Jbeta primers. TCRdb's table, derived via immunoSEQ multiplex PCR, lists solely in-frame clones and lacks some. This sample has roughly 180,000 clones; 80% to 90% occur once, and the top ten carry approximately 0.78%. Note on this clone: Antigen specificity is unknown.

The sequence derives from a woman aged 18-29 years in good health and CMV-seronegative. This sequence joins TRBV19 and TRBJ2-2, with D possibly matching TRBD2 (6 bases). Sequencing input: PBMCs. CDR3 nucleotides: TGTGCCAGTAGTATTCTTGGGGGGTTCGAGGGCACCGGGGAGCTGTTTTTT. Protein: CASSILGGFEGTGELFF.